Following are 2 T cell receptor beta chains from one sample sequenced in a study of Ad26.COV2.S vaccination and SARS-CoV-2 variants. TCRdb's copy holds only in-frame clones and misses some; the assay was immunoSEQ multiplex PCR. The top ten hold about 4.5% of the sample, which has about 440,000 clones, roughly 87% seen once. Treatment in this sample: some 20 received Ad26.COV2.S at low or high dose, single or two shots; several received placebo; per-sample allocation not given. Material that was analyzed had been drawn on day 63 after the first vaccine or placebo injection. Sequenced here: peripheral blood, sampled in a trial of Ad26.COV2.S vaccine versus placebo. These receptors came from a person between 18 and 60 years old who received the Ad26.COV2.S COVID-19 vaccine or a placebo.

The rearrangement joins TRBV28 to TRBJ2-1, with 9 bases identical to TRBD2. Germline V gene lookup returns CDR1 MDHEN and CDR2 SYDVKM. This CDR3 has 16 residues. Trimming cost V 5 bases and J 0 bases; bases outside gene matches: 5. The DNA of the CDR3 is TGTGCCAGCAGTGCCAGCGGGGGGAGCTCCTACAATGAGCAGTTCTTC. As protein: CASSASGGSSYNEQFF.

The rearrangement uses TRBV28 and TRBJ2-1, with D tentatively TRBD1 (6 bases). Germline lookup yields CDR1 MDHEN and CDR2 SYDVKM. The CDR3 loop spans 13 amino acids. The V end was cut by 5 bases, the J end by 4 bases, with 9 bases between. The CDR3 DNA sequence: TGTGCCAGCAGTCCAACAGGGTACAATGAGCAGTTCTTC. Encoded protein: CASSPTGYNEQFF.